Listed below are T cell receptor beta chains from one sample, sequenced in a study of T cell changes during pregnancy in multiple sclerosis. The data were produced by immunoSEQ multiplex PCR, yet TCRdb's version contains in-frame clones alone and is incomplete. The sample lists some 120,000 clones, 90% to 96% occurring once. The sequencing here drew on peripheral blood, taken after pregnancy. The receptors originated from a female donor with multiple sclerosis, enrolled in a pregnancy study. Each CDR3 is given with its conserved first and last residue. The order of the fields is V gene, J gene, CDR3 protein.

TRBV15	TRBJ2-1	CATRESIVAGGYNEQFF
TRBV29-1	TRBJ2-2	CSVSRSGGLFGELFF
TRBV21-1	TRBJ2-7	CASETEPYEQYF
TRBV4-2	TRBJ2-7	CASSRGQVTDEQYF
TRBV5-1	TRBJ2-7	CASSYLGGPYEQYF
TRBV15	TRBJ2-1	CATSRKIQGAYNEQFF
TRBV21-1	TRBJ2-7	CASSKVREGLGEQYF
TRBV29-1	TRBJ1-5	CSVQTGGRSQPQHF
TRBV5-1	TRBJ2-5	CASSPAGGRGEETQYF
TRBV4-1	TRBJ2-5	CASSFSRGSQETQYF
TRBV9	TRBJ2-3	CASSVVGSRDTQYF
TRBV5-4	TRBJ2-5	CASSYKETQYF
TRBV11-2	TRBJ2-1	CASSLSFGQGKGYEQFF
TRBV7-2	TRBJ2-5	CASSLAIREPGWETQYF
TRBV5-6	TRBJ2-1	CASSFPTSGFYNEQFF
TRBV5-1	TRBJ1-4	CASRRRGSPATNEKLFF
TRBV11-2	TRBJ2-7	CASSHAGRRISYEQYF
TRBV6-5	TRBJ1-1	CASSYDWQTGAEAFF
TRBV10-1	TRBJ1-4	CASSEGQGAEKLFF
TRBV5-8	TRBJ2-7	CASSSLAGDPYEQYF
TRBV7-7	TRBJ1-1	CASSLGAFGGPDDVFF
TRBV28	TRBJ1-1	CASDRGTEAFF
TRBV10-3	TRBJ2-7	CAISDPGTSGGSSYEQYF
TRBV9	TRBJ2-4	CASSVDPGQGVKNIQYF
TRBV19	TRBJ1-1	CASSSQGQQAFF
TRBV19	TRBJ2-7	CASSMGQVNYEQYF
TRBV28	TRBJ2-7	CASSSLRLAGGSDEQYF
TRBV28	TRBJ2-1	CASGVGTAYNEQFF
TRBV10-3	TRBJ2-5	CAISGGGGPLQYF
TRBV11-2	TRBJ2-3	CASSPNLLAGGHDTQYF
TRBV4-2	TRBJ2-7	CASSQGYATYEQYF
TRBV9	TRBJ2-2	CASSVKGAGTGELFF
TRBV19	TRBJ1-1	CASSGAGRLEGTEAFF
TRBV6-5	TRBJ1-4	CASTETGGGRKLFF
TRBV7-9	TRBJ2-7	CASSLGGGTPYEQYF
TRBV7-9	TRBJ2-1	CASSPGTSGYNEQFF
TRBV28	TRBJ2-7	CASSPPGTLSEQYF
TRBV15	TRBJ1-5	CATSRDRGLLRNQPQHF
TRBV14	TRBJ2-1	CASSQRLAGENTYNEQFF
TRBV5-1	TRBJ1-2	CASSLGQGNYGYTF
TRBV6-5	TRBJ2-5	CASSGLAGVQETQYF
TRBV15	TRBJ2-1	CATKDREGTSGNYNEQFF
TRBV28	TRBJ1-4	CASSPGGIEEKLFF
TRBV19	TRBJ2-7	CASSSGTGTYEQYF
TRBV13	TRBJ2-1	CASSLPGTSEYNEQFF
TRBV5-1	TRBJ1-2	CASSLMAGLKYGYTF
TRBV6-9	TRBJ2-7	CASSYTSGNEQYF